One and the same sample provided the 6 T cell receptor beta chains below, sequenced in a study of neoadjuvant anti-PD-1 for oral cavity cancer. Some clones are missing from TCRdb's copy, which holds only in-frame ones; the method was immunoSEQ multiplex PCR. Of 15,000 or so clones listed, less than 75% are singletons. Time point described: after neoadjuvant nivolumab, at surgical resection. Specimen: PBMCs, collected after nivolumab (anti-PD-1) treatment. Receptors were obtained from a person between 40 and 85 years old with oral cavity squamous cell carcinoma.

The genes are TRBV9 and TRBJ1-2; D gene uncertain. Trimming stripped 4 bases from V and 3 bases from J, with 13 bases between. The germline V gene encodes CDR1 SGDLS and CDR2 YYNGEE. The CDR3 is 14 amino acids. The CDR3 region has the DNA TGTGCCAGCAGCCCGAGTTCCGGGGACTATGGCTACACCTTC. Translated, it gives CASSPSSGDYGYTF. Full variable domain (outside the CDR3, taken from reference TRBV9 and TRBJ1-2): DSGVTQTPKHLITATGQRVTLRCSPRSGDLSVYWYQQSLDQGLQFLIQYYNGEERAKGNILERFSAQQFPDLHSELNLSSLELGDSALYFCASSPSSGDYGYTFGSGTRLTVV.

This chain joins TRBV7-9 and TRBJ1-2, with D possibly TRBD1 on 6 matching bases. Trimming pared 2 bases from V and 2 bases from J, leaving 6 bases between. The CDR3 is 13 amino acids. Germline V gene data show CDR1 as SEHNR and CDR2 as FQNEAQ (reference sequence). This chain's CDR3 is CASSLQGNYGYTF. The CDR3 DNA is TGTGCCAGCAGCTTACAGGGGAACTATGGCTACACCTTC.

The chain recombines TRBV5-1 with TRBJ2-1, with 7 bases identical to TRBD1. With V trimmed by 4 bases and J by 3 bases, 13 bases remained unmatched. The CDR3 totals 17 residues. Germline CDR1 and CDR2: SGHRS and YFSETQ. This CDR3 reads CASSVLPGQTFYNEQFF. CDR3 nucleotide sequence: TGCGCCAGCAGCGTACTCCCGGGACAGACCTTCTACAATGAGCAGTTCTTC.

The chain uses TRBV6-5 and TRBJ2-3, with TRBD2 as a possible D gene (6 bases). The germline V and J ends were trimmed by 0 bases and 6 bases, with 13 bases remaining between them. Germline-derived CDR1 and CDR2 are MNHEY and SVGAGI. This CDR3 is 15 amino acids long. This chain's CDR3 is CASSYSRERADTQYF. CDR3 sequence (DNA): TGTGCCAGCAGTTACTCTCGGGAGCGGGCGGATACGCAGTATTTT.

The J gene is TRBJ1-2, the V gene TRBV19; the D is unclear. V dropped 1 base and J dropped 2 bases, with 20 bases sitting between them. Germline V gene lookup returns CDR1 LNHDA and CDR2 SQIVND (reference sequence). The CDR3 covers 18 residues. Written as DNA, the CDR3 is TGTGCCAGTAGTATAGGATCTTTTCGTCGGGGTACCAACTATGGCTACACCTTC. It is translated as CASSIGSFRRGTNYGYTF.

The chain recombines TRBV7-9 with TRBJ1-1; a weak D match, TRBD1 (6 bases). CDR3 size: 13 residues. Between the trimmed V and J ends, which lost 5 bases and 6 bases, there was a span of 13 bases. Germline values: CDR1 SEHNR, CDR2 FQNEAQ (reference sequence). The DNA for the CDR3 is TGTGCCAGCAGCCTACAGGGTGGCGCTGAAGCTTTCTTT. The encoded protein is CASSLQGGAEAFF. Together with reference TRBV7-9 and TRBJ1-1, the CDR3 gives the full variable domain: DTGVSQNPRHKITKRGQNVTFRCDPISEHNRLYWYRQTLGQGPEFLTYFQNEAQLEKSRLLSDRFSAERPKGSFSTLEIQRTEQGDSAMYLCASSLQGGAEAFFGQGTRLTVV.